The 14 T cell receptor beta chains below were found in one sample sequenced in a study of siplizumab effects on memory and regulatory T cells. Measured with immunoSEQ multiplex PCR; TCRdb has only the in-frame clones, and not every one. Altogether some 97,000 clones are present, 91% being singletons, with the ten largest covering approximately 2.7%. The sample was CD4+ T cells sorted from blood. These receptors originate from a human donor in good health. Some clones in this sample may be carry-over from other donors' samples.

This clone has more than one count but fewer than ten. The J gene is TRBJ2-2, the V gene TRBV4-1, with TRBD2 matching 8 bases. The junction had 6 bases not matched to a gene; V was cut back by 4 bases and J by 5 bases. CDR3 size: 15 residues. Looked up from germline, CDR1 is MGHRA and CDR2 is YSYEKL. The CDR3 region has the DNA TGCGCCAGCAGCCCAAGCGGGAGAGGAACCGGGGAGCTGTTTTTT. Its translation is CASSPSGRGTGELFF.

V usage is TRBV9 and J usage is TRBJ1-1, with TRBD1 matching over 7 bases. With V trimmed by 4 bases and J by 7 bases, 10 bases remained unmatched. Germline loops: CDR1 SGDLS, CDR2 YYNGEE. This CDR3 has 14 residues. CDR3 residues: CASSTRDSRNEAFF. CDR3 DNA: TGTGCCAGCAGCACGCGGGACAGCAGGAATGAAGCTTTCTTT.

This clone came up once. The chain combines TRBV30 with TRBJ2-1; D gene ambiguous. Germline lookup yields CDR1 GTSNPN and CDR2 SVGIG (reference sequence). The CDR3 is 12 residues long. V was pared by 2 bases and J by 8 bases, with 10 bases between. The CDR3 DNA reads TGTGCCTGGAGTAGGGCCTTGGATGAGCAGTTCTTC. It encodes CAWSRALDEQFF.

This sequence joins TRBV19 and TRBJ1-2, with D unclear. The length of the CDR3 is 15 residues. Trimming took 3 bases from V and 8 from J, leaving 19 bases between them. CDR1 is LNHDA and CDR2 is SQIVND in the germline V gene (reference sequence). In nucleotides, the CDR3 is TGTGCCAGTAGTATTCCGGGCGGCGGAGTTAAGGGCTACACCTTC. It yields the protein CASSIPGGGVKGYTF.

A single count supports this clone. The chain is built from TRBV9 and TRBJ2-2, with D maybe TRBD2 (5 bases). V lost 4 bases and J lost 4, with 11 bases in between. CDR1 and CDR2 (germline): SGDLS, YYNGEE. CDR3 length: 14 amino acids. In DNA form, the CDR3 reads TGTGCCAGCAGCTTCCGGGGTGGCACCGGGGAGCTGTTTTTT. Residues: CASSFRGGTGELFF.

The genes are TRBV6-1 and TRBJ2-1, with TRBD2 identical over 11 bases. The CDR3 is 15 residues long. The germline CDR1 and CDR2 sequences are MNHNS and SASEGT. After removal of 5 bases from V and 7 bases from J, the junction contained 7 bases not matched to a gene. DNA of the CDR3: TGTGCCAGCAGTACCAGACTAGCGGGGAGGAATGAGCAGTTCTTC. As protein: CASSTRLAGRNEQFF.

V gene TRBV9 combines with J gene TRBJ1-2, with D possibly being TRBD1 (6 bases). The CDR3 has 13 residues. CDR1 SGDLS and CDR2 YYNGEE come from the germline V gene. V lost 0 bases, J lost 6 bases, and 9 bases lay in between. The CDR3 protein is CASSVGTDNGYTF. The CDR3 region has the DNA TGTGCCAGCAGCGTAGGGACAGACAATGGCTACACCTTC.

The V and J genes are TRBV5-1 and TRBJ2-1, with 15 bases fitting TRBD2. The CDR3 contains 17 residues. J was trimmed by 6 bases and V by 3 bases; bases with no gene match: 7. The germline V gene encodes CDR1 SGHRS and CDR2 YFSETQ. This CDR3 is CASSWTSGRVGLNEQFF. The DNA of the CDR3 is TGCGCCAGCAGCTGGACTAGCGGGAGGGTTGGGCTCAATGAGCAGTTCTTC.

The chain is built from TRBV7-3 and TRBJ2-7; 13 bases match TRBD2. With V trimmed by 4 bases and J by 5 bases, 5 bases remained unmatched. The V gene's germline CDR1 is SGHTA and CDR2 FQGTGA. The CDR3 runs to 15 residues. CDR3 in amino acids: CASSSAGLAGDEQYF. The CDR3 bases are TGTGCCAGCAGCTCAGCCGGACTAGCGGGAGACGAGCAGTACTTC.

This clone appeared a single time. The chain recombines TRBV11-2 with TRBJ2-7; possible D gene TRBD2, 5 bases. Germline V lookup: CDR1 SGHAT, CDR2 FQNNGV. The length of the CDR3 is 12 residues. Trimming removed 5 bases at V and 5 bases at J, with 10 bases between. The CDR3 sequence is CASSPEGHEQYF. In DNA form, the CDR3 reads TGTGCCAGCAGCCCCGAGGGCCACGAGCAGTACTTC.

Only a few counts were recorded for this clone. The chain is built from TRBV28 and TRBJ2-7; maybe TRBD2 (6 bases). CDR3 length: 14 amino acids. Germline V gene sequence: CDR1 MDHEN, CDR2 SYDVKM. V lost 4 bases and J 2 bases, leaving 12 bases between the germline ends. As DNA, the CDR3 is TGTGCCAGCAGTTGGGAGGCCCTCACCTACGAGCAGTACTTC. Its protein product is CASSWEALTYEQYF.

The rearrangement links TRBV19 to TRBJ1-2, with TRBD1 identical over 7 bases. Germline loops: CDR1 LNHDA, CDR2 SQIVND (reference sequence). The CDR3 contains 17 residues. V shed 1 base and J 7 bases; nucleotides not matched to a gene: 15. The CDR3 DNA follows: TGTGCCAGTAGTATAGGTAAGGGCAGGGGGTATCTATTTGGCTACACCTTC. Protein sequence: CASSIGKGRGYLFGYTF. Supplemented by reference TRBV19 and TRBJ1-2, the full variable domain reads DGGITQSPKYLFRKEGQNVTLSCEQNLNHDAMYWYRQDPGQGLRLIYYSQIVNDFQKGDIAEGYSVSREKKESFPLTVTSAQKNPTAFYLCASSIGKGRGYLFGYTFGSGTRLTVV.

This clone has only one observation. V usage is TRBV5-1 and J usage is TRBJ2-7, with 8 bases aligning to TRBD2. CDR3 length: 15 residues. J was trimmed by 2 bases and V by 0 bases; bases with no gene match: 4. Germline V gene data show CDR1 as SGHRS and CDR2 as YFSETQ. The CDR3 spells CASSLGLAYAYEQYF. CDR3 in DNA: TGCGCCAGCAGCTTGGGACTAGCGTACGCCTACGAGCAGTACTTC.

The rearrangement links TRBV6-1 to TRBJ1-1; D gene ambiguous. The CDR3 loop spans 14 amino acids. The ends were cut back, 1 base at V and 4 bases at J, with 10 bases in the middle. CDR1 MNHNS and CDR2 SASEGT come from the germline V gene. CDR3 coding DNA: TGTGCCAGCAGTGAAGACGAGGGATCCACTGAAGCTTTCTTT. Its protein is CASSEDEGSTEAFF.